The present entry profiles one T cell receptor (beta chain) with its context. Its antigen specificity is not known. There are no base qualities to consult, and no much larger clone falls within one base. The immunoSEQ Assay, a bias-controlled multiplex PCR, was used to amplify TCRbeta CDR3 regions from genomic DNA. The authors' analysis ran thus. The number of nucleated cells in each sample was estimated from the amplification of reference gene primers within the assay. Sequence reads were collapsed and filtered to measure the absolute abundance of every unique TCRbeta CDR3 rearrangement. For each sample, productive Simpson clonality was calculated as the square root of Simpson's diversity index over productive rearrangements. Sourced from immuneACCESS, this table was stored by TCRdb with only in-frame sequences that have V and J called. A share of the clones is absent; for the studies checked, an unresolved V gene accounts for under half, and the remainder has no known explanation. The V and J calls and clone size were taken over from that table, and D and trimming were inferred from the DNA. The sample has some 180,000 clones on record, roughly 80% of them singletons. In total, the top ten clones hold approximately 13% of the sample.

Samples from volunteer blood donors who had recovered from COVID-19 were contributed by a second Seattle source. Whole blood was collected in K2EDTA tubes by collaborating institutions according to the institutions' own protocols. For TCRbeta analysis, collaborators shipped samples as frozen whole blood, isolated PBMCs, or DNA extracted from either of those sample types. The entry originates in a study of blood T cell repertoires in COVID-19 (dated by TCRdb to 2020 to 2021). Regarding the complete study: The collaborator samples originated in the United States, Italy and Spain and spanned the acute and convalescent phases of COVID-19. Deeply sampled blood TCRbeta repertoires from subjects exposed to, actively infected with, or recovered from COVID-19 were included in the dataset. Samples were obtained from the ongoing ImmuneRACE study (first 160 participants) and from some 1,300 subjects provided by 6 global collaborators. HLA class I and class II types, where available, came from metadata supplied by the sample provider rather than from assay-based typing. The sample metadata nearly always contained a de-identified subject ID, COVID-19 status, age in years and sex. The material from the prospective study consisted of cDNA or gDNA derived from T cells, B-cell-depleted T cells, or PBMCs. The repertoires were released in a freely available public database meant as a resource for research on the immune response to SARS-CoV-2.

General conclusions and limits of the study: How much clinical and demographic metadata was included differed by source and by participant, and the metadata was provided uncurated.

V is clipped by 2 bases and J by 3 bases, and the sequence between their germline boundaries is 14 bases long. The germline V gene yields SGHNT for CDR1 and YENEEA for CDR2. The CDR3 covers 15 residues, taking in both the cysteine and the phenylalanine. CDR3 DNA only is kept here, 45 bases in frame from base 1. Here the chain combines TRBV11-3 and TRBJ2-7, with no reliable assignment of the D segment. The sequenced sample was peripheral blood. The sequence was collected from a man aged 45-60 years who had recovered from COVID-19. This receptor has the CDR3 CASSLRFLVLYEQYF. Read as DNA, the sequence is TGTGCCAGCAGCTTACGGTTCCTAGTCCTCTACGAGCAGTACTTC.